A single sample gave rise to the 22 T cell receptor beta chains below, sequenced in a study of shared T cell receptors in the human thymus. TCRdb's table, derived via immunoSEQ multiplex PCR, lists solely in-frame clones and lacks some. The table includes some 400,000 clones, around 95% detected once. Input material: thymocytes. The receptors shown here come from a human donor.

This rearrangement joins TRBV18 to TRBJ2-7, with D hard to call. Germline CDR1 KGHSH, CDR2 LQKENI. The V end was cut by 2 bases, the J end by 7 bases, with 9 bases between. CDR3 size: 12 residues. CDR3 nucleotides: TGTGCCAGCTCACCAGCCGTGAAAGAGCAGTACTTC. Translation gives CASSPAVKEQYF.

This sequence joins TRBV20-1 and TRBJ2-1; TRBD2 is a possible D gene (6 bases). The CDR3 runs 10 residues. Between the trimmed V and J ends, which lost 5 bases and 8 bases, there was a span of 7 bases. The germline CDR1 and CDR2 sequences are DFQATT and SNEGSKA (reference sequence). Here the CDR3 DNA reads TGCAGTGCTCAGCGGGATGAGCAGTTCTTC. Protein: CSAQRDEQFF.

The chain has TRBV5-1 and TRBJ1-1; 9 nucleotides line up with TRBD1. The CDR3 runs to 16 residues. V was pared by 2 bases and J by 2 bases, with 7 bases of the junction left unmatched. Germline values: CDR1 SGHRS, CDR2 YFSETQ. The CDR3 DNA reads TGCGCCAGCAGCTTAGGACAGGGGTGCGATAACACTGAAGCTTTCTTT. The encoded protein is CASSLGQGCDNTEAFF.

This chain joins TRBV7-8 and TRBJ1-4; possibly TRBD1 for D (5 bases). Germline CDR1 SGHVS, CDR2 FQNEAQ. The CDR3 loop spans 16 amino acids. V dropped 7 bases and J dropped 0 bases, with 15 bases sitting between them. CDR3 sequence: CASTTRVGATNEKLFF. In DNA form, the CDR3 reads TGTGCCAGCACCACGAGGGTAGGGGCAACTAATGAAAAACTGTTTTTT.

The DNA of the CDR3 is TGTGCCAGCAGCTTAGAAGAAAAAGGGGTGAATGGCTACACCTTC. This codes for CASSLEEKGVNGYTF. The chain couples TRBV11-2 to TRBJ1-2; a weak D match, TRBD1 (5 bases). The V end was cut by 0 bases, the J end by 6 bases, with 14 bases between. The germline gives CDR1 SGHAT, CDR2 FQNNGV. The CDR3 has 15 residues.

The V and J genes are TRBV28 and TRBJ2-5; maybe TRBD2 (7 bases). The CDR3 contains 12 residues. Germline CDR1 is MDHEN and CDR2 is SYDVKM. The ends were cut back, 5 bases at V and 7 bases at J, with 11 bases in the middle. As DNA, the CDR3 is TGTGCCAGCAGTCGGAGGGGGGGGACCCAGTACTTC. It yields the protein CASSRRGGTQYF.

Only one count was recorded for this clone. V usage is TRBV28 and J usage is TRBJ2-1, with TRBD2 matching 12 bases. The CDR3 is made up of 17 amino acids. J lost 8 bases, V lost 3 bases, and 11 bases had no gene match. From germline, CDR1 is MDHEN and CDR2 SYDVKM. The CDR3 sequence is CASSLTRLAGEVYEQFF. The CDR3, as DNA: TGTGCCAGCAGTTTGACCCGACTAGCGGGAGAGGTTTATGAGCAGTTCTTC.

V is TRBV25-1 and J is TRBJ2-2, with D perhaps matching TRBD1 (6 bases). The CDR3 totals 13 residues. Trimming left V 8 bases short and J 3 bases short, with 10 bases between. Per germline, CDR1 MGHDK and CDR2 SYGVNS. CDR3 coding DNA: TGTGCCAGCGTGGACAGTGACACCGGGGAGCTGTTTTTT. Translated: CASVDSDTGELFF.

This clone appeared once. V and J are TRBV5-1 and TRBJ2-4; weak D call: TRBD2 (5 bases). Germline CDR1 is SGHRS and CDR2 is YFSETQ. Between the trimmed V and J ends, which lost 0 bases and 3 bases, there was a span of 7 bases. The CDR3 runs to 14 residues. The chain's CDR3 is CASSLEAVKNIQYF. CDR3 sequence (DNA): TGCGCCAGCAGCTTGGAAGCGGTCAAAAACATTCAGTACTTC.

The chain uses TRBV19 and TRBJ2-7, with 9 bases identical to TRBD2. The CDR3 is made up of 16 amino acids. Germline values: CDR1 LNHDA, CDR2 SQIVND (reference sequence). V shed 4 bases and J 0 bases; nucleotides not matched to a gene: 7. CDR3 amino acids: CASSRGRTSDSYEQYF. The CDR3 DNA follows: TGTGCCAGTAGTAGGGGACGGACTAGCGACTCCTACGAGCAGTACTTC.

This chain links TRBV27 with TRBJ2-7; D ambiguous. The V and J ends lost 5 bases and 2 bases respectively, with 19 bases between them. The V gene's germline CDR1 is MNHEY and CDR2 SMNVEV (reference sequence). The CDR3 covers 16 residues. The CDR3 DNA sequence: TGTGCCAGCAGTGACACCGGACGATCAGAGCCCTACGAGCAGTACTTC. Translating it yields CASSDTGRSEPYEQYF.

The chain combines TRBV4-3 with TRBJ2-1; D unresolved. This CDR3 is 15 amino acids long. Germline V lookup: CDR1 LGHNA, CDR2 YSLEER. The V end was cut by 0 bases, the J end by 7 bases, with 13 bases between. Written as DNA, the CDR3 is TGCGCCAGCAGCCAAGAAATTAGTTTGAAGAATGAGCAGTTCTTC. It specifies CASSQEISLKNEQFF.

This chain connects TRBV5-1 to TRBJ1-1, with 9 bases fitting TRBD1. The CDR3 spans 13 residues. J gave up 7 bases and V 6 bases, and 7 bases lay outside the gene matches. Germline-derived CDR1 and CDR2 are SGHRS and YFSETQ. The CDR3 region is CASIDRGNFEAFF. DNA for the CDR3: TGCGCCAGCATCGACAGGGGGAATTTTGAAGCTTTCTTT.

This chain joins TRBV30 and TRBJ2-1; D perhaps matches TRBD1 (6 bases). Between the trimmed V and J ends, which lost 3 bases and 0 bases, there was a span of 21 bases. The CDR3 length is 18 residues. From germline, CDR1 is GTSNPN and CDR2 SVGIG (reference sequence). In DNA form, the CDR3 reads TGTGCCTGGAGATCGACCCCGGACAGCCAGAGCTCCTACAATGAGCAGTTCTTC. Its translation is CAWRSTPDSQSSYNEQFF.

As DNA, the CDR3 is TGTGCCAGCAGCTTGGTCGACACCAGCGGGAGCTACGAGCAGTACTTC. The encoded protein is CASSLVDTSGSYEQYF. The rearrangement joins TRBV5-5 to TRBJ2-7, with 8 bases matching TRBD2. Germline lookup yields CDR1 SGHKS and CDR2 YYEKEE (reference sequence). There are 16 residues in the CDR3. V dropped 0 bases and J dropped 3; count of bases not matched to a gene: 8.

The chain is built from TRBV11-2 and TRBJ2-1, with D possibly being TRBD2 (5 bases). The ends were cut back, 2 bases at V and 3 bases at J, with 17 bases in the middle. There are 17 residues in the CDR3. Germline CDR1 is SGHAT and CDR2 is FQNNGV. In nucleotides, the CDR3 is TGTGCCAGCAGCTTACGCAGGAGATTTAGCGACTACAATGAGCAGTTCTTC. It yields the protein CASSLRRRFSDYNEQFF.

The chain joins TRBV5-4 to TRBJ1-1, with a weak D call TRBD1 (5 bases). The V end lost 0 bases, the J end lost 0 bases, and 9 bases lay between the germline ends. This CDR3 is 15 amino acids long. Germline V lookup: CDR1 SGHNT, CDR2 YYREEE (reference sequence). The CDR3 DNA sequence: TGTGCCAGCAGCTTGGACAGGCTAGTGAACACTGAAGCTTTCTTT. This gives the protein CASSLDRLVNTEAFF.

V usage is TRBV7-6 and J usage is TRBJ2-7, with 10 positions matching TRBD2. The CDR3 is 15 residues long. The V segment lost 10 bases and the J segment 4 bases; nucleotides outside the gene matches: 13. Germline assignment: CDR1 SGHVS and CDR2 FNYEAQ. The CDR3, as DNA: TGTGCCACTACTACGGGGGCGGGACTAGCGTACGAGCAGTACTTC. Protein product: CATTTGAGLAYEQYF.

This clone was picked up one time. V usage is TRBV7-2 and J usage is TRBJ2-7, with 11 bases aligning to TRBD2. This CDR3 contains 18 residues. The V gene end was trimmed by 5 bases and the J gene end by 2 bases; junction bases not matched to a gene: 14. The germline V gene has CDR1 SGHTA and CDR2 FQGNSA. The CDR3 spells CASSAKGSGRAAPYEQYF. The CDR3 DNA reads as TGTGCCAGCAGCGCCAAGGGTAGCGGGAGGGCCGCACCCTACGAGCAGTACTTC.

The rearrangement uses TRBV4-3 and TRBJ2-3; 7 bases map to TRBD2. The V gene end was trimmed by 2 bases and the J gene end by 0 bases; junction bases not matched to a gene: 8. Germline V gives CDR1 LGHNA, CDR2 YSLEER. This CDR3 is built from 17 residues. This CDR3 is CASSQKTLAESTDTQYF. DNA for the CDR3: TGCGCCAGCAGCCAAAAGACTCTAGCGGAGAGCACAGATACGCAGTATTTT.

The chain uses TRBV28 and TRBJ1-5, with D possibly matching TRBD1 (6 bases). CDR1 is MDHEN and CDR2 is SYDVKM in the germline V gene. V shed 5 bases and J shed 6 bases, with 14 bases lying between them. This CDR3 is built from 14 residues. The CDR3 is CASSRRGEGQPQHF. The CDR3 DNA is TGTGCCAGCAGTCGAAGGGGGGAAGGTCAGCCCCAGCATTTT.

A few counts support this clone. The chain employs TRBV14 and TRBJ2-7; 10 bases match TRBD2. The trim removed 4 bases at V and 4 bases at J, leaving 13 bases unmatched. The CDR3 loop spans 17 amino acids. Per the germline V gene, CDR1 is SGHDN and CDR2 is FVKESK. CDR3 residues: CASSLPQTSGMGYEQYF. The CDR3 DNA sequence: TGTGCCAGCAGCCTACCTCAAACTAGCGGGATGGGGTACGAGCAGTACTTC. The full variable domain, its missing parts supplied by reference TRBV14 and TRBJ2-7, is EAGVTQFPSHSVIEKGQTVTLRCDPISGHDNLYWYRRVMGKEIKFLLHFVKESKQDESGMPNNRFLAERTGGTYSTLKVQPAELEDSGVYFCASSLPQTSGMGYEQYFGPGTRLTVT.